This is a list of T cell receptor beta chains from one sample in a study of neoadjuvant anti-PD-1 for oral cavity cancer. The repertoire was sequenced with immunoSEQ multiplex PCR; TCRdb's copy has only in-frame clones and lacks some. The sample comprises some 14,000 clones, roughly 70% of which are singletons, and less than 3.5% rests with the top ten. The sequenced sample was PBMCs, obtained after nivolumab (anti-PD-1) treatment. These receptors all stem from a person aged 35-79 years with oral cavity squamous cell carcinoma. CDR3s include the opening cysteine and the closing phenylalanine or tryptophan. Fields, in order: CDR3 protein, CDR3 DNA, clone size, D gene, V gene, J gene. D genes are given only for firm matches. For some rows the clone size is stated as once, few or many, or as a class when expanded; others skip it.

CASSLTGGGSTEAFF,TGTGCCAGCAGCCTAACAGGGGGCGGAAGCACTGAAGCTTTCTTT,-,TRBD1,TRBV5-6,TRBJ1-1
CASSRPGFDGTQYF,TGTGCCAGCAGTCGCCCGGGATTTGATGGGACCCAGTACTTC,-,-,TRBV27,TRBJ2-5
CASARTADQPQHF,TGTGCCAGTGCACGGACAGCCGATCAGCCCCAGCATTTT,-,-,TRBV19,TRBJ1-5
CASSESPRDAQYF,TGCGCCAGCAGCGAAAGCCCTAGAGATGCCCAGTACTTC,-,-,TRBV5-1,TRBJ2-5
CASSERTPLYEQYF,TGCGCCAGCAGTGAACGGACTCCCCTCTACGAGCAGTACTTC,-,-,TRBV10-2,TRBJ2-7
CSVEGANNEQFF,TGCAGCGTTGAAGGGGCCAACAATGAGCAGTTCTTC,-,-,TRBV29-1,TRBJ2-1
CASSSQGGTDTQYF,TGCGCCAGCAGCTCCCAAGGGGGCACAGATACGCAGTATTTT,-,-,TRBV5-1,TRBJ2-3
CASSQGGYGGMSSTDTQYF,TGCGCCAGCAGCCAAGGAGGGTATGGGGGAATGTCTAGCACAGATACGCAGTATTTT,-,-,TRBV4-1,TRBJ2-3
CASSLGGARWEETQYF,TGTGCCAGCAGCTTAGGGGGTGCTCGATGGGAAGAGACCCAGTACTTC,-,-,TRBV11-2,TRBJ2-5
CASSPQGQGFTGELFF,TGTGCCAGCAGCCCCCAGGGACAGGGGTTCACCGGGGAGCTGTTTTTT,-,TRBD1,TRBV9,TRBJ2-2
CASSLVGSGNTIYF,TGTGCCAGCAGCTTAGTGGGCAGTGGAAACACCATATATTTT,once,-,TRBV11-2,TRBJ1-3
CASSSTSGSTDTQYF,TGCGCCAGCAGTTCCACTAGCGGGAGTACAGATACGCAGTATTTT,-,TRBD2,TRBV10-2,TRBJ2-3
CASSVGQGSYEQYF,TGTGCCAGCAGCGTAGGACAGGGATCCTACGAGCAGTACTTC,-,TRBD1,TRBV5-6,TRBJ2-7
CAWRQRGRPANTQYF,TGTGCCTGGAGACAACGCGGTCGGCCCGCAAATACGCAGTATTTT,-,-,TRBV30,TRBJ2-3
CASRRWGFEQFF,TGTGCCAGCAGGCGATGGGGGTTTGAGCAGTTCTTC,-,-,TRBV5-6,TRBJ2-1
CASSPVGGSTEAFF,TGTGCTAGCAGCCCAGTCGGGGGTTCAACCGAAGCTTTCTTT,-,-,TRBV7-7,TRBJ1-1
CASSVGQGAGTDTQYF,TGTGCCAGCAGCGTAGGTCAGGGAGCGGGCACAGATACGCAGTATTTT,-,-,TRBV9,TRBJ2-3
CASSLLPLGYRETQYF,TGTGCCAGCAGTTTATTGCCTTTAGGTTATCGGGAGACCCAGTACTTC,once,-,TRBV27,TRBJ2-5
CASSIHGTAYEQYF,TGTGCCAGTAGTATCCACGGGACAGCCTACGAGCAGTACTTC,-,TRBD1,TRBV19,TRBJ2-7
CASSEAYPSQTYEQYF,TGTGCCAGCAGTGAAGCATACCCCAGTCAAACCTACGAGCAGTACTTC,once,-,TRBV6-1,TRBJ2-7
CAWSVNGYEQYF,TGTGCCTGGAGTGTAAACGGCTACGAGCAGTACTTC,-,-,TRBV30,TRBJ2-7
CASSYWEETQYF,TGTGCCAGCAGTTACTGGGAAGAGACCCAGTACTTC,-,-,TRBV6-5,TRBJ2-5
CASSVSRGTDTQYF,TGTGCCAGCAGCGTCTCCCGGGGCACAGATACGCAGTATTTT,once,-,TRBV11-2,TRBJ2-3
CASSLTLSNEQFF,TGTGCCAGCAGTTTGACTCTTTCCAATGAGCAGTTCTTC,few,-,TRBV27,TRBJ2-1
CASSESGGEQYF,TGCGCCAGCAGTGAGTCGGGAGGCGAGCAGTACTTC,once,-,TRBV10-2,TRBJ2-7
CASSLQGAVGEQFF,TGTGCCAGCAGTCTACAGGGGGCGGTCGGTGAGCAGTTCTTC,-,TRBD1,TRBV2,TRBJ2-1
CASSPYENNEQFF,TGTGCCAGCTCACCATATGAGAACAATGAGCAGTTCTTC,few,-,TRBV18,TRBJ2-1
CASSLGSSSFTDTQYF,TGCGCCAGCAGCTTGGGATCTAGCAGCTTCACAGATACGCAGTATTTT,-,-,TRBV5-1,TRBJ2-3
CATSRGGQGIYEQYF,TGTGCCACCAGCAGAGGGGGACAGGGCATCTACGAGCAGTACTTC,-,TRBD1,TRBV15,TRBJ2-7
CSVEWGSRTGRNEKLFF,TGCAGCGTTGAATGGGGATCGAGGACAGGGCGTAATGAAAAACTGTTTTTT,-,TRBD1,TRBV29-1,TRBJ1-4
CASSEAFGLGGYEQYF,TGTGCCAGCAGTGAAGCGTTCGGGCTAGGAGGCTACGAGCAGTACTTC,once,-,TRBV6-1,TRBJ2-7
CASSVGTGGNTEAFF,TGTGCCAGCAGCGTCGGGACAGGGGGGAACACTGAAGCTTTCTTT,-,TRBD1,TRBV9,TRBJ1-1
CASSFSEAQHF,TGTGCCAGCAGTTTCAGCGAGGCCCAGCATTTT,few,-,TRBV6-1,TRBJ1-5
CASSLAPTGGYNEQFF,TGCGCCAGCAGCTTGGCCCCGACAGGGGGCTACAATGAGCAGTTCTTC,-,TRBD1,TRBV5-1,TRBJ2-1
CAWNRQGRGDTIYF,TGTGCCTGGAACCGACAGGGCCGAGGGGACACCATATATTTT,-,TRBD1,TRBV30,TRBJ1-3
CASSEPTGWETQYF,TGCGCCAGCAGTGAGCCGACAGGTTGGGAGACCCAGTACTTC,-,-,TRBV10-2,TRBJ2-5